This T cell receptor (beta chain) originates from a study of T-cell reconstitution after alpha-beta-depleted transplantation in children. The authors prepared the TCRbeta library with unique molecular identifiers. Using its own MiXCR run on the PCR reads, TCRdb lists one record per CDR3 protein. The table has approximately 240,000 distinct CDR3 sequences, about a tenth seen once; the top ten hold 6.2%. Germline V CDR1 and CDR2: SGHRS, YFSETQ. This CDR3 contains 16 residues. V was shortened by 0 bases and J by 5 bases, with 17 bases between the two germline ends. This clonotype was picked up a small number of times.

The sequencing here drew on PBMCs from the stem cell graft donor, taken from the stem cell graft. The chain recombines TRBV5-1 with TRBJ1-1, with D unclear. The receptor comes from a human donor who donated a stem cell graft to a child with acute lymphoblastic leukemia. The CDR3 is CASSLEVWVVGTEAFF. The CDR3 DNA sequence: TGCGCCAGCAGCTTGGAGGTCTGGGTGGTAGGGACTGAAGCTTTCTTT.